One sample yielded the 3 T cell receptor beta chains listed below, sequenced in a study of regulatory T cells in long-lasting Graves disease. Arm-PCR of CDR3 regions and iRepertoire HTBI primers were used to build TCR beta libraries. TCRdb independently ran MiXCR on the multiplex PCR reads; one entry per CDR3 protein. The top ten hold about 15% of the sample, which has a few hundred thousand distinct CDR3 sequences, about 14% seen once. Described time point: newly diagnosed GD, antithyroid drugs for less than 3 months. Preparation of the TCR library used RNA extracted from PBMCs. The sample was also linked to a second study, of T cells in Graves' hyperthyroidism and ophthalmopathy.

Here the sequenced sample was peripheral blood mononuclear cells (PBMCs), taken at new diagnosis, from a patient treated with antithyroid drugs. These receptors came from a woman aged 45-60 years with Graves disease.

The CDR3 DNA sequence: TGTGCCAGCAGCTACGGGACAGGGGATCCATCCGGAAACACCATATATTTT. Protein sequence: CASSYGTGDPSGNTIYF. This chain connects TRBV3-1 to TRBJ1-3, with TRBD1 identical over 10 bases. This CDR3 is 17 amino acids long. Germline loops: CDR1 LGHDT, CDR2 YNNKEL (reference sequence). Germline trimming cut 5 bases from V and 4 bases from J; bases unmatched to any gene: 11.

This clonotype was seen only a few times. V and J are TRBV5-6 and TRBJ2-1; no firm D call. Trimming pared 4 bases from V and 4 bases from J, leaving 9 bases between. The CDR3 is made up of 13 amino acids. Germline CDR1 is SGHDT and CDR2 is YYEEEE. The CDR3 loop is CASSPTNYNEQFF. CDR3 DNA: TGTGCCAGCAGCCCCACAAATTACAATGAGCAGTTCTTC.

This clonotype was seen more than once but under ten times. The V call is TRBV5-1, the J call TRBJ1-1; weak D call: TRBD1 (6 bases). Germline V lookup: CDR1 SGHRS, CDR2 YFSETQ. V lost 4 bases, J lost 1 base, and 11 bases lay in between. CDR3 length equals 14 residues. The CDR3 coding sequence is TGCGCCAGCAGCGCCCAGGGGAGGAACACTGAAGCTTTCTTT. It codes for CASSAQGRNTEAFF.